A selection of T cell receptor beta chains follows, all from one sample in a study of cytomegalovirus exposure and HLA in healthy donors. Clones were sequenced by immunoSEQ multiplex PCR, and TCRdb holds only the in-frame ones, with some missing. The sample carries 90,000 to 130,000 clones, about 85% recorded once. The specimen was PBMCs. These receptors all stem from a woman aged 18-29 years in good health and CMV-seronegative. The conserved cysteine and the conserved F or W are not part of the CDR3 here.

j_call v_call cdr3_aa
TRBJ1-2 TRBV28 ASSDRQEPYT
TRBJ2-5 TRBV5-1 ASSRGGGLETQY
TRBJ2-1 TRBV5-1 ASSMGLAGVHGYNEQF
TRBJ1-2 TRBV6-1 ASSEAPTGNDGYT
TRBJ2-2 TRBV7-9 ASSPVTITGELF
TRBJ1-5 TRBV2 ASSAGRGNQPQH
TRBJ2-3 TRBV9 ASSMASRGDTQY
TRBJ2-3 TRBV29-1 SAGPLQGFSSTDTQY
TRBJ2-3 TRBV11-3 ASSFGGATDTQY
TRBJ1-2 TRBV2 ASNRQDGYT
TRBJ2-1 TRBV7-7 ASTPGQGLEGEQF